This is a list of T cell receptor beta chains from one sample in a study of blood T cell repertoires in COVID-19. Assay: immunoSEQ multiplex PCR; the TCRdb copy retains only in-frame clones and omits some. In the table there are approximately 120,000 clones, roughly 84% of which are singletons. Sequences were obtained from peripheral blood. These TCRs come from a woman over 75 with active or convalescent COVID-19. Each CDR3 is given with its conserved first and last residue. The D gene is left open where the match is weak. Expanded clones get a size class; other rows say once, few or many, or leave the size out.

j_call d_call clone_size v_call cdr3_aa cdr3_nt
TRBJ1-6 - - TRBV4-1 CASSHGNSPLHF TGCGCCAGCAGCCACGGGAACTCACCCCTCCACTTT
TRBJ2-5 TRBD1 - TRBV7-8 CASSLGDRAQETQYF TGTGCCAGCAGCTTAGGGGACAGGGCGCAAGAGACCCAGTACTTC
TRBJ2-1 - few TRBV5-1 CASSFDLGAEQFF TGCGCCAGCAGCTTTGATCTGGGAGCCGAGCAGTTCTTC
TRBJ1-2 - - TRBV28 CASQDYGYTF TGTGCCAGCCAGGACTATGGCTACACCTTC
TRBJ1-2 - - TRBV11-2 CASSRLGVNYGYTF TGTGCCAGCAGCCGCCTCGGGGTAAACTATGGCTACACCTTC
TRBJ1-5 - - TRBV9 CASSVGASNQPQHF TGTGCCAGCAGCGTAGGGGCCTCCAATCAGCCCCAGCATTTT
TRBJ2-7 - - TRBV28 CASNPVGGLSSYEQYF TGTGCCAGCAACCCCGTGGGTGGGCTTAGCTCCTACGAGCAGTACTTC
TRBJ2-1 - - TRBV11-2 CASSSTGRGIGEQFF TGTGCCAGCAGTTCGACCGGGAGAGGGATAGGTGAGCAGTTCTTC
TRBJ1-2 - few TRBV5-1 CASSLLDSNYGYTF TGCGCCAGCAGCCTATTGGACAGTAACTATGGCTACACCTTC
TRBJ1-1 - - TRBV6-5 CASTRQDRPEAFF TGTGCCAGCACCAGACAAGACAGGCCTGAAGCTTTCTTT
TRBJ2-3 - - TRBV19 CASSGQRTDTQYF TGTGCCAGTAGTGGGCAGCGCACAGATACGCAGTATTTT
TRBJ2-3 - - TRBV7-2 CASSSNPTGTGDTQYF TGTGCCAGCAGCTCAAACCCCACCGGGACTGGAGATACGCAGTATTTT
TRBJ2-2 TRBD2 - TRBV4-1 CASSQDQGTSVAGELFF TGCGCCAGCAGCCAAGATCAAGGGACTAGCGTTGCCGGGGAGCTGTTTTTT
TRBJ2-7 TRBD1 - TRBV5-1 CASSLGRTGLTYEQYF TGCGCCAGCAGCTTGGGGCGGACAGGGTTGACCTACGAGCAGTACTTC
TRBJ2-5 TRBD1 - TRBV5-1 CASSPGTGYQETQYF TGCGCCAGCAGCCCTGGGACAGGGTACCAAGAGACCCAGTACTTC
TRBJ2-1 TRBD2 - TRBV2 CASSERSSGSDEQFF TGTGCCAGCAGTGAGAGATCTAGCGGGAGTGATGAGCAGTTCTTC
TRBJ2-3 TRBD2 - TRBV11-2 CASSLVRTSGRAPHTQYF TGTGCCAGCAGCTTAGTCAGGACTAGCGGGAGGGCCCCGCATACGCAGTATTTT
TRBJ2-7 - few TRBV6-5 CASSYDRTLTYEQYF TGTGCCAGCAGTTACGACAGAACCCTAACCTACGAGCAGTACTTC
TRBJ1-4 TRBD1 - TRBV11-2 CASSLSRTGSEKLFF TGTGCCAGCAGCTTGAGCCGGACAGGAAGTGAAAAACTGTTTTTT
TRBJ1-5 - - TRBV13 CASSFRGNQPQHF TGTGCCAGCAGCTTCCGAGGCAATCAGCCCCAGCATTTT
TRBJ2-3 - - TRBV10-3 CAINPLGGGSTDTQYF TGTGCCATCAATCCATTGGGGGGAGGAAGCACAGATACGCAGTATTTT
TRBJ2-7 TRBD1 - TRBV19 CASSIGATGYEQYF TGTGCCAGTAGTATAGGGGCGACAGGGTACGAGCAGTACTTC
TRBJ2-7 - - TRBV4-1 CASSSRDLYEQYF TGCGCCAGCAGCTCGCGGGACCTCTACGAGCAGTACTTC
TRBJ2-1 - - TRBV28 CASRTGQLSYNEQFF TGTGCCAGCAGAACGGGACAACTCTCCTACAATGAGCAGTTCTTC
TRBJ2-1 TRBD2 once TRBV19 CASSIDREREGLYNEQFF TGTGCCAGTAGTATAGATCGGGAGCGGGAGGGCCTCTACAATGAGCAGTTCTTC
TRBJ2-1 - - TRBV19 CASHAGFSYNEQFF TGTGCCAGCCACGCTGGCTTCTCCTACAATGAGCAGTTCTTC
TRBJ2-2 - - TRBV7-6 CASSLGRGANTGELFF TGTGCCAGCAGCTTAGGCCGGGGAGCGAACACCGGGGAGCTGTTTTTT
TRBJ2-1 - - TRBV9 CASSVVGESSYNEQFF TGTGCCAGCAGCGTAGTGGGAGAGAGCTCCTACAATGAGCAGTTCTTC
TRBJ2-2 TRBD1 - TRBV11-3 CASSNRGWANTGELFF TGTGCCAGCAGCAACAGGGGTTGGGCGAACACCGGGGAGCTGTTTTTT
TRBJ2-5 - once TRBV18 CASSRSASQETQYF TGTGCCAGCTCAAGGTCAGCGTCGCAAGAGACCCAGTACTTC
TRBJ2-5 TRBD1 - TRBV29-1 CSVGTGLGETQYF TGCAGCGTCGGGACAGGGTTAGGAGAGACCCAGTACTTC
TRBJ1-1 TRBD1 - TRBV6-6 CASSYPGGEDTEAFF TGTGCCAGCAGTTACCCAGGGGGCGAGGACACTGAAGCTTTCTTT
TRBJ1-1 - - TRBV7-2 CASSLVLYRTEAFF TGTGCCAGCAGCTTAGTGCTATACAGAACTGAAGCTTTCTTT
TRBJ2-5 TRBD2 - TRBV30 CAWSREGTQYF TGTGCCTGGTCCAGGGAGGGGACCCAGTACTTC
TRBJ1-2 TRBD1 - TRBV5-1 CASSYGQGTNYGYTF TGCGCCAGCAGCTATGGACAGGGAACTAACTATGGCTACACCTTC
TRBJ2-1 TRBD1 - TRBV5-6 CASSLGGGTVGNEQFF TGTGCCAGCAGCTTAGGGGGTGGGACAGTAGGTAATGAGCAGTTCTTC
TRBJ1-3 - - TRBV12-5 CASGPPRTKTGNTIYF TGTGCTAGTGGCCCCCCCCGGACAAAAACTGGAAACACCATATATTTT
TRBJ1-2 - few TRBV27 CASSSGYDYGYTF TGTGCCAGCAGTTCAGGGTATGACTATGGCTACACCTTC
TRBJ2-6 - - TRBV9 CASSVATSRDSEGANVLTF TGTGCCAGCAGCGTAGCTACCTCCCGGGATTCGGAAGGGGCCAACGTCCTGACTTTC
TRBJ2-4 - - TRBV15 CATSSRDTGIQYF TGTGCCACCAGCTCACGGGACACCGGCATTCAGTACTTC
TRBJ2-1 TRBD2 - TRBV5-4 CASSSDLSGIYNEQFF TGTGCCAGCAGCTCCGATCTAAGCGGGATCTACAATGAGCAGTTCTTC